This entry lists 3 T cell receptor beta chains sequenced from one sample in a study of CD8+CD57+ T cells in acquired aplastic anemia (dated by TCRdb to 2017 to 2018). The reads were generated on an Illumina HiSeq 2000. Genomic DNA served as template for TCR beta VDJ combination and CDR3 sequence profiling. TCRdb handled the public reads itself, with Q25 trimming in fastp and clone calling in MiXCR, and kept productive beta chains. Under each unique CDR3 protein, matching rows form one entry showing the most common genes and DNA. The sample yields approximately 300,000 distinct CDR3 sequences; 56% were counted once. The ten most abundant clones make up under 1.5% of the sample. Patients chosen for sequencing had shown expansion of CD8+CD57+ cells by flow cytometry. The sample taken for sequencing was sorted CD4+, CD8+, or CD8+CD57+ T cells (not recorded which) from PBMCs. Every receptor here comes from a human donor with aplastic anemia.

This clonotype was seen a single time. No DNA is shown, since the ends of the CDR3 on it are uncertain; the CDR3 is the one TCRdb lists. This CDR3 is CAPSHASQYLCASSLAKVAGGHAF. The rearrangement joins TRBV25-1 to TRBJ2-7; the D call of TRBD2 is as the table states it, not checked on the DNA. Germline CDR1 and CDR2: MGHDK and SYGVNS. The CDR3 region is 24 residues in length, termini included.

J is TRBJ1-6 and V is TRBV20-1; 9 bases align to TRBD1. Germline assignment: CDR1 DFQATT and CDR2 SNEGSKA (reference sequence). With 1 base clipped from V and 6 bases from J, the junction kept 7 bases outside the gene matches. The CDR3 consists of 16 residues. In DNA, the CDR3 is TGCAGTGCTAGAGCGGGGACAGGGACAGCTAATTCACCCCTCCACTTT. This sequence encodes CSARAGTGTANSPLHF.

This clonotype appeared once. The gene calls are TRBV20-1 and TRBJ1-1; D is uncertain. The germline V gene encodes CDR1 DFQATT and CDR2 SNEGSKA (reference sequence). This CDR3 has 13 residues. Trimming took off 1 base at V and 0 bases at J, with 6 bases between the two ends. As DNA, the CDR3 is TGCAGTGCTAGAGGGCCGTTGAACACTGAAGCTTTCTTT. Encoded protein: CSARGPLNTEAFF.